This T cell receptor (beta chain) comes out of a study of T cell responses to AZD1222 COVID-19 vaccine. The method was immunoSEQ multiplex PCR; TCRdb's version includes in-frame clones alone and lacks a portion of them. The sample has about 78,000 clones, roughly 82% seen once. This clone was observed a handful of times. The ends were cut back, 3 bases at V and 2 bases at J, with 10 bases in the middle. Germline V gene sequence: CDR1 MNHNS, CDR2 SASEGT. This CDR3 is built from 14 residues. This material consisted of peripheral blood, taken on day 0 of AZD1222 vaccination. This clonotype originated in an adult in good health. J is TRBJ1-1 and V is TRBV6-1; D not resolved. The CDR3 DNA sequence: TGTGCCAGCAGTGACACAGAGATAAACACTGAAGCTTTCTTT. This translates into CASSDTEINTEAFF.